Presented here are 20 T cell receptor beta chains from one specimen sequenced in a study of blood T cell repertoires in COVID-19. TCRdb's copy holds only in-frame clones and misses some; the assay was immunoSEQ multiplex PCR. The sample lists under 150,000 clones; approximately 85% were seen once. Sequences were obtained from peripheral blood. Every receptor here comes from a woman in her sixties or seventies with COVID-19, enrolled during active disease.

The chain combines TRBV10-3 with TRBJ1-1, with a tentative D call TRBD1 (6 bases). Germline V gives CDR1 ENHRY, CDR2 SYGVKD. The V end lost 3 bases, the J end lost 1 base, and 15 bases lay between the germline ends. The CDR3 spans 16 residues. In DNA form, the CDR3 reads TGTGCCATCAGTGATCATGGGGGGGGCGCGAACACTGAAGCTTTCTTT. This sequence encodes CAISDHGGGANTEAFF.

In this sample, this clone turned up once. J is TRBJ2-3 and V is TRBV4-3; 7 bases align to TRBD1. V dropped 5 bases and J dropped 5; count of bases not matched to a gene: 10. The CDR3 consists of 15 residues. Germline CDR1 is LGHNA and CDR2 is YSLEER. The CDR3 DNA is TGCGCCAGCAGCGACAGGGCTTTAGGAGGAGATACGCAGTATTTT. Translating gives CASSDRALGGDTQYF.

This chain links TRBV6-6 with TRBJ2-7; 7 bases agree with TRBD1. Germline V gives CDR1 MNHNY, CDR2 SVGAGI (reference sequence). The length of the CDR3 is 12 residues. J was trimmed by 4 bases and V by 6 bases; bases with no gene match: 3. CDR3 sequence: CASSKGAYEQYF. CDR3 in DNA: TGTGCCAGCAGCAAGGGGGCGTACGAGCAGTACTTC.

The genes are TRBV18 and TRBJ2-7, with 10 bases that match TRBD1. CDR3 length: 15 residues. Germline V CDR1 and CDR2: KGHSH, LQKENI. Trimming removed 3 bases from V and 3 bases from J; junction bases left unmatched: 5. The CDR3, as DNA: TGTGCCAGCTCACCCGTTGGGACAGGGGACTACGAGCAGTACTTC. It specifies CASSPVGTGDYEQYF.

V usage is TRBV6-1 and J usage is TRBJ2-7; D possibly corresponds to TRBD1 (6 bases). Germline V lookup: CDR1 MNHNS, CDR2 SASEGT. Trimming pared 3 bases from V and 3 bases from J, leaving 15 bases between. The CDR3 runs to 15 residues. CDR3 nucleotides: TGTGCCAGCAGTGATTTGGGTCAGGGGTTCTACGAGCAGTACTTC. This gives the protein CASSDLGQGFYEQYF.

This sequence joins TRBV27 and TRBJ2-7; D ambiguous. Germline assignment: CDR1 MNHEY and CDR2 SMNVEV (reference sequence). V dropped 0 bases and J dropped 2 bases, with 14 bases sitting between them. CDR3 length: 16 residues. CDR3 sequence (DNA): TGTGCCAGCAGTTTATCCACACCAGACATGACCTACGAGCAGTACTTC. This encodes CASSLSTPDMTYEQYF.

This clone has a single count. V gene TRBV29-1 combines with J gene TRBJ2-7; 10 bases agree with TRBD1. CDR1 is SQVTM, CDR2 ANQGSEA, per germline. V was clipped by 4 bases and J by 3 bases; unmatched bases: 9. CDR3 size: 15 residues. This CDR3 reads CSVGGGTGDYYEQYF. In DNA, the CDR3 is TGCAGCGTTGGGGGAGGGACAGGGGACTACTACGAGCAGTACTTC.

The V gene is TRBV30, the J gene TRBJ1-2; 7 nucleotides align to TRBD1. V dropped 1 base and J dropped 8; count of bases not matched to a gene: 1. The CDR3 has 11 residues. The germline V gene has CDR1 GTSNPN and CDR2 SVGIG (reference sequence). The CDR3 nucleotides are TGTGCCTGGAGTGCGACAGGGGGCTACACCTTC. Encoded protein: CAWSATGGYTF.

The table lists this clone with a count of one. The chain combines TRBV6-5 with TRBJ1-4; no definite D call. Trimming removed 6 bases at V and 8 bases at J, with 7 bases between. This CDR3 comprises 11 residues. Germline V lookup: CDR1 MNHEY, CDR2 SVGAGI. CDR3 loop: CASSLREKLFF. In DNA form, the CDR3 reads TGTGCCAGCAGCCTACGAGAAAAACTGTTTTTT.

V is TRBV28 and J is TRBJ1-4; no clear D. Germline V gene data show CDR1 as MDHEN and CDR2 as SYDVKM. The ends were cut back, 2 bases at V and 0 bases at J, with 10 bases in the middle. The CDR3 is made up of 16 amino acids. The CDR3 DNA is TGTGCCAGCAGTTTAATCGGCGGTGCAACTAATGAAAAACTGTTTTTT. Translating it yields CASSLIGGATNEKLFF.

The CDR3 reads CASSLRQGSDSGNTIYF. CDR3 nucleotides: TGTGCCAGCAGCCTAAGACAGGGGAGCGACTCTGGAAACACCATATATTTT. The genes are TRBV5-6 and TRBJ1-3, with 8 positions matching TRBD1. Germline loops: CDR1 SGHDT, CDR2 YYEEEE. J was trimmed by 0 bases and V by 4 bases; bases with no gene match: 9. This CDR3 is 17 amino acids long.

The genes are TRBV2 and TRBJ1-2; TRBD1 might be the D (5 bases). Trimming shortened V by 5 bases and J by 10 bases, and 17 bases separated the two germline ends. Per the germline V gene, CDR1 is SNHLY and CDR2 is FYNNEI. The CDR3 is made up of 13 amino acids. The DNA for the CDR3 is TGTGCCAGCAGTTTACCCGGGGGGATTAACTACACCTTC. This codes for CASSLPGGINYTF.

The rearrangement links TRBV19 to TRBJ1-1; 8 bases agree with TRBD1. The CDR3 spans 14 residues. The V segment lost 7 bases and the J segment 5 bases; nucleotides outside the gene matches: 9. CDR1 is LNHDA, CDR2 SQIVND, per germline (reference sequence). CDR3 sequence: CASNPTGEGTEAFF. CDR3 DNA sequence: TGTGCCAGTAACCCGACAGGGGAAGGGACTGAAGCTTTCTTT.

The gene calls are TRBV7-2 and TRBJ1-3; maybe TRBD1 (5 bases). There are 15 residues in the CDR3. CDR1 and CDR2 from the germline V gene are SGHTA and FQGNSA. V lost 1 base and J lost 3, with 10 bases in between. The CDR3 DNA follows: TGTGCCAGCAGCTTAGAACCAGGGATTGGAAACACCATATATTTT. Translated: CASSLEPGIGNTIYF.

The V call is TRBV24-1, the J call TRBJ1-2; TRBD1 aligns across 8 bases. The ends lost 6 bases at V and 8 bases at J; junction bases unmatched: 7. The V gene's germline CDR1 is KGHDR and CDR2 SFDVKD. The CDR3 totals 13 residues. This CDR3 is CATSTDRAQGYTF. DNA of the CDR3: TGTGCCACCAGTACGGACAGGGCTCAAGGCTACACCTTC.

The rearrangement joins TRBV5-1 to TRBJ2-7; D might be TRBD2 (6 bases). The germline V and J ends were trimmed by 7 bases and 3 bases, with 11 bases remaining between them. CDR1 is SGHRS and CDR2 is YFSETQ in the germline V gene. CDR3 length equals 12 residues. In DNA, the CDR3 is TGCGCCAGCCGAGGGACTTTCTACGAGCAGTACTTC. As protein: CASRGTFYEQYF. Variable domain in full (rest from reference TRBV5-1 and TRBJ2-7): KAGVTQTPRYLIKTRGQQVTLSCSPISGHRSVSWYQQTPGQGLQFLFEYFSETQRNKGNFPGRFSGRQFSNSRSEMNVSTLELGDSALYLCASRGTFYEQYFGPGTRLTVT.

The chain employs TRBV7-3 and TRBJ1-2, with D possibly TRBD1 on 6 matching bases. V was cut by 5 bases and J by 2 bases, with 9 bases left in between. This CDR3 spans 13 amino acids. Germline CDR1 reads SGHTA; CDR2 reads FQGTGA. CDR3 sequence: CASSQGQNYGYTF. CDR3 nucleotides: TGTGCCAGCAGCCAAGGACAGAACTATGGCTACACCTTC.

The CDR3: CASSPGQVFNSPLHF. CDR3 coding DNA: TGTGCCAGCTCACCAGGGCAGGTCTTTAATTCACCCCTCCACTTT. V gene TRBV18 combines with J gene TRBJ1-6; unclear D gene. V dropped 2 bases and J dropped 6 bases, with 11 bases sitting between them. The CDR3 has 15 amino acids. Per germline, CDR1 KGHSH and CDR2 LQKENI.

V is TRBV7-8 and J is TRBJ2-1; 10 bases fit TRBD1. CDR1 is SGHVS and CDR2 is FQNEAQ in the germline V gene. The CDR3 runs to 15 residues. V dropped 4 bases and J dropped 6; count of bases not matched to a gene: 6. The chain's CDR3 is CASSSPGQGINEQFF. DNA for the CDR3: TGTGCCAGCAGCTCTCCGGGACAGGGGATCAATGAGCAGTTCTTC.

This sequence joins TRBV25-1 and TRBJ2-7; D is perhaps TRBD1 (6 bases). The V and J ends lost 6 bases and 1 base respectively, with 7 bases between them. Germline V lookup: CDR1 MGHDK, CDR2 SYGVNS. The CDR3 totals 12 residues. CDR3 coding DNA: TGTGCCAGCAGAGGACAGTCCTACGAGCAGTACTTC. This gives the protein CASRGQSYEQYF.